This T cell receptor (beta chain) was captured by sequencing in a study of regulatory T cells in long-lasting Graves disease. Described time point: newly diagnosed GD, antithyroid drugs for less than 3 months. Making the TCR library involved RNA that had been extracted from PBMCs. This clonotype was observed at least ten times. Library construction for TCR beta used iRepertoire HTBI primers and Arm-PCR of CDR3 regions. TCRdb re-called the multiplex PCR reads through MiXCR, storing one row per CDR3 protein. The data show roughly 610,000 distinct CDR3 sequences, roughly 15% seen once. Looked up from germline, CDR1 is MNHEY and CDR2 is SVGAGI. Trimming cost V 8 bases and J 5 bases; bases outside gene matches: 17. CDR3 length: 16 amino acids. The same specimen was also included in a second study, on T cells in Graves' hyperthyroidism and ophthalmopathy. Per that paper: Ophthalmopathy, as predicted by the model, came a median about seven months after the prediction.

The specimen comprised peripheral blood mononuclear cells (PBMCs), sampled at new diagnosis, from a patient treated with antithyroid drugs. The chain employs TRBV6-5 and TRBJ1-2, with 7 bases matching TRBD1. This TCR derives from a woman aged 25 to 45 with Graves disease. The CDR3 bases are TGTGCCAGCGGTTGGGAGGGATCGGACAGGTCGTATGGCTACACCTTC. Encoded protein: CASGWEGSDRSYGYTF.